The 31 T cell receptor beta chains below were found in one sample sequenced in a study of monozygotic twins with inflammatory bowel disease. Each CDR3 protein gets one entry in TCRdb, which reprocessed the 5' RACE reads and gives no DNA. Its table records around 200,000 distinct CDR3 sequences. The specimen sequenced was blood. The origin of the receptors is a human donor with ulcerative colitis or Crohn's disease, or a healthy co-twin of an affected twin (not recorded which).

This chain uses TRBV20-1 with TRBJ2-7; TCRdb reports TRBD1, a call that lacks DNA to check it against. Germline V gene lookup returns CDR1 DFQATT and CDR2 SNEGSKA (reference sequence). The CDR3 contains 13 residues. This CDR3 is CSAGGLYSYEQYF.

This sequence joins TRBV5-1 and TRBJ2-1. Germline V gives CDR1 SGHRS, CDR2 YFSETQ. The CDR3 consists of 14 residues. This chain's CDR3 is CASSLNIVNNEQFF.

The chain is built from TRBV20-1 and TRBJ2-7; TCRdb names TRBD1, which stays unverified in the absence of DNA. From germline, CDR1 is DFQATT and CDR2 SNEGSKA (reference sequence). The length of the CDR3 is 15 residues. The CDR3 here is CSARDPGSTPYEQYF.

The chain joins TRBV12-3 or TRBV12-4 to TRBJ1-5; TCRdb reports TRBD1, a call that lacks DNA to check it against. The CDR3 totals 13 residues. CDR3 region: CASSSSEGQPQHF.

The chain has TRBV20-1 and TRBJ2-4; the TRBD1 assignment by TCRdb is unverifiable without DNA. Germline V CDR1 and CDR2: DFQATT, SNEGSKA (reference sequence). The CDR3 length is 16 residues. CDR3 loop: CSARDVGDTAKNIQYF.

This chain links TRBV20-1 with TRBJ2-1. This CDR3 is 14 amino acids long. Germline V CDR1 and CDR2: DFQATT, SNEGSKA (reference sequence). Here the CDR3 reads CSARSYLTHNEQFF.

This sequence joins TRBV5-1 and TRBJ2-2. CDR3 size: 13 residues. Germline CDR1 SGHRS, CDR2 YFSETQ. CDR3 sequence reads: CASSNDAAGELFF.

This chain connects TRBV6-5 to TRBJ1-2; TCRdb lists TRBD1, though no DNA is available to test this call. The CDR3 has 12 amino acids. Germline V lookup: CDR1 MNHEY, CDR2 SVGAGI. The CDR3 sequence is CATATGGYGYTF.

The rearrangement links TRBV2 to TRBJ1-1; there is no DNA to check the TCRdb D call of TRBD1. This CDR3 spans 16 amino acids. Germline V gene lookup returns CDR1 SNHLY and CDR2 FYNNEI. CDR3 region: CASSPGRSFVGTEAFF.

The chain employs TRBV5-1 and TRBJ2-1; TCRdb returns TRBD1, unconfirmable since there is no DNA. This CDR3 spans 15 amino acids. Germline CDR1 and CDR2: SGHRS and YFSETQ. The CDR3 loop reads CASSRGQGFYNEQFF.

This chain joins TRBV7-2 and TRBJ2-3. Germline loops: CDR1 SGHTA, CDR2 FQGNSA. The CDR3 contains 14 residues. CDR3 sequence: CASSPAGVSDTQYF.

The chain links TRBV12-3 or TRBV12-4 to TRBJ2-1; TCRdb selects TRBD2, and the lack of DNA leaves this call unchecked. There are 15 residues in the CDR3. CDR3 protein: CASTLTSGSYNEQFF.

V and J are TRBV12-3 or TRBV12-4 and TRBJ1-2; absent DNA, TCRdb's TRBD1 call cannot be checked. This CDR3 comprises 14 residues. The chain's CDR3 is CASSFGTERYGYTF.

The chain joins TRBV7-3 to TRBJ2-1; TCRdb names TRBD2, which stays unverified in the absence of DNA. The length of the CDR3 is 15 residues. CDR1 is SGHTA, CDR2 FQGTGA, per germline. Here the CDR3 reads CASSSRTSGGDEQFF.

The CDR3: CASSLIGGTGELFF. The chain recombines TRBV5-1 with TRBJ2-2; TCRdb designates TRBD1, a call that cannot be tested without DNA. The germline CDR1 and CDR2 sequences are SGHRS and YFSETQ. The CDR3 is 14 amino acids.

The chain is built from TRBV29-1 and TRBJ1-1; TCRdb names TRBD1, which stays unverified in the absence of DNA. Germline values: CDR1 SQVTM, CDR2 ANQGSEA. The CDR3 extends over 12 amino acids. The CDR3 loop reads CSVDQEGGEAFF.

The V call is TRBV2, the J call TRBJ2-7. CDR1 is SNHLY, CDR2 FYNNEI, per germline. The CDR3 loop spans 16 amino acids. The CDR3 loop reads CASSLRSGFSAYEQYF.

The chain links TRBV4-2 to TRBJ2-3. The germline V gene encodes CDR1 LGHNA and CDR2 YNFKEQ. The CDR3 extends over 14 amino acids. The CDR3 reads CASSQEVGTDTQYF.

The rearrangement joins TRBV20-1 to TRBJ1-1. Germline CDR1 reads DFQATT; CDR2 reads SNEGSKA (reference sequence). The CDR3 extends over 13 amino acids. Here the CDR3 reads CSASPAKNTEAFF.

V is TRBV10-3 and J is TRBJ1-2. The germline V gene encodes CDR1 ENHRY and CDR2 SYGVKD. The CDR3 length is 12 residues. The CDR3 loop is CAIAVGVYGYTF.

The rearrangement links TRBV12-3 or TRBV12-4 to TRBJ2-2. The CDR3 has 13 amino acids. CDR3 residues: CASTDENTGELFF.

V is TRBV10-3 and J is TRBJ1-2. Germline CDR1 reads ENHRY; CDR2 reads SYGVKD. CDR3 length: 13 residues. CDR3 residues: CAISPPENYGYTF.

CDR3 in amino acids: CASSLTRGEETQYF. The rearrangement joins TRBV5-1 to TRBJ2-5; the TCRdb D gene call, TRBD1, has no DNA to confirm it. The V gene's germline CDR1 is SGHRS and CDR2 YFSETQ. The CDR3 length is 14 residues.

V usage is TRBV27 and J usage is TRBJ2-1; TCRdb outputs TRBD1, but without DNA this stays unchecked. Germline V gene data show CDR1 as MNHEY and CDR2 as SMNVEV (reference sequence). The CDR3 has 16 amino acids. This CDR3 is CASNRDSLVRANEQFF.

The rearrangement joins TRBV25-1 to TRBJ1-6; TCRdb names TRBD1, which stays unverified in the absence of DNA. Germline CDR1 reads MGHDK; CDR2 reads SYGVNS. The CDR3 has 12 residues. CDR3 amino acids: CASGGQGLPLHF.

The V and J genes are TRBV7-2 and TRBJ2-4. Germline lookup yields CDR1 SGHTA and CDR2 FQGNSA. The CDR3 is 12 residues long. This CDR3 is CASSLGRNIQYF.

The gene calls are TRBV20-1 and TRBJ1-6. The CDR3 length is 11 residues. Germline V lookup: CDR1 DFQATT, CDR2 SNEGSKA (reference sequence). CDR3 residues: CSALERVPLHF.

The chain couples TRBV7-3 to TRBJ2-1; TCRdb picks TRBD1, but there is no DNA to check that call. This CDR3 contains 13 residues. In germline, CDR1 is SGHTA, CDR2 FQGTGA. The CDR3 loop is CASSTTGYNEQFF.

CDR3 sequence: CASSLGDLSSYEQYF. The chain uses TRBV7-8 and TRBJ2-7; TCRdb lists TRBD2, though no DNA is available to test this call. The germline CDR1 and CDR2 sequences are SGHVS and FQNEAQ. This CDR3 contains 15 residues.

This chain joins TRBV10-3 and TRBJ1-2. Per the germline V gene, CDR1 is ENHRY and CDR2 is SYGVKD. The CDR3 contains 14 residues. CDR3 protein: CAISESKDNYGYTF.

The chain uses TRBV6-5 and TRBJ1-5. From germline, CDR1 is MNHEY and CDR2 SVGAGI. The CDR3 has 16 residues. CDR3 in amino acids: CASSWVLRTDNQPQHF.